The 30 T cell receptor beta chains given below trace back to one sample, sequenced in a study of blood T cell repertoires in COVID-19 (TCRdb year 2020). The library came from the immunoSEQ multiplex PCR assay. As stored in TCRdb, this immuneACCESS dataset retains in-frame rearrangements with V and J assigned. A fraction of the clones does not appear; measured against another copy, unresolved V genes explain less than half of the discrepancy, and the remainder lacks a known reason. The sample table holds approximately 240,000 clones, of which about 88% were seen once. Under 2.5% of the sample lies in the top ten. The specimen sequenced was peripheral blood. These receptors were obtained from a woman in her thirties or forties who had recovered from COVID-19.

As DNA, the CDR3 is TGTGCCAGCAGCGTAAGCGGGGGGGCTTACAATGAGCAGTTCTTC. Amino acids: CASSVSGGAYNEQFF. The rearrangement links TRBV7-3 to TRBJ2-1; 10 positions match TRBD2. The CDR3 length is 15 residues. Germline V gene data show CDR1 as SGHTA and CDR2 as FQGTGA. Losses at the gene ends were 5 bases for V and 4 bases for J; bases not matched to a gene: 5. Drawing the rest from reference TRBV7-3 and TRBJ2-1, the complete variable domain is GAGVSQTPSNKVTEKGKYVELRCDPISGHTALYWYRQSLGQGPEFLIYFQGTGAADDSGLPNDRFFAVRPEGSVSTLKIQRTERGDSAVYLCASSVSGGAYNEQFFGPGTRLTVL.

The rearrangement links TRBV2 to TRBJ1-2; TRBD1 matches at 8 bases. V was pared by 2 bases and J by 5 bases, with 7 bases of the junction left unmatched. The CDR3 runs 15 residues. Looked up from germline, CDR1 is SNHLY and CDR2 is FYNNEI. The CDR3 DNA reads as TGTGCCAGCAGTGAAAGACAGGGGACCGCTTATGGCTACACCTTC. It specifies CASSERQGTAYGYTF.

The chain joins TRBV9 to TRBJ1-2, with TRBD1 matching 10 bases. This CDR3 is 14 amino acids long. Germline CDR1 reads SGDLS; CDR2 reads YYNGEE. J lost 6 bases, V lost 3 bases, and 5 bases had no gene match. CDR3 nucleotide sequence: TGTGCCAGCAGCGCCCAAGGGACAGGGGATGGCTACACCTTC. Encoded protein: CASSAQGTGDGYTF.

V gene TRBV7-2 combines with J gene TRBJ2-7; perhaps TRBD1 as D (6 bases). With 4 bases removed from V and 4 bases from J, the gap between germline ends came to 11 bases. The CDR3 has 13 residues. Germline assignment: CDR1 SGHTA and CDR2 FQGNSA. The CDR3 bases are TGTGCCAGCAGCTCAACAGGGTATTACGAGCAGTACTTC. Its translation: CASSSTGYYEQYF.

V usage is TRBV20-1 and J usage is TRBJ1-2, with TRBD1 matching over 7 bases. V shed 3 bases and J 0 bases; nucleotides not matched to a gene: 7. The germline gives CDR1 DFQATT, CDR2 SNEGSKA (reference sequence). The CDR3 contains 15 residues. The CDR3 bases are TGCAGTGCTAGTAGCCAGGGGGTAACTAACTATGGCTACACCTTC. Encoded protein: CSASSQGVTNYGYTF.

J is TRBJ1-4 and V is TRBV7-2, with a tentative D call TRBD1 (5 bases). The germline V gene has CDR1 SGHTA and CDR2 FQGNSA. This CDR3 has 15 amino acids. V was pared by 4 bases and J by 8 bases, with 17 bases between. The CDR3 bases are TGTGCCAGCAGCTCCCAGGGATCCCTAAACGAAAAACTGTTTTTT. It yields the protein CASSSQGSLNEKLFF.

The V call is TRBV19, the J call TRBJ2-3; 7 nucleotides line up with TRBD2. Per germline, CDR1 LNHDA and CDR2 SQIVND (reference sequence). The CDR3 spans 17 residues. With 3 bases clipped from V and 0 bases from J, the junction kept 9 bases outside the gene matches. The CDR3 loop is CASSIRGGGSSTDTQYF. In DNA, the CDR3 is TGTGCCAGTAGTATTAGAGGCGGCGGGAGTAGCACAGATACGCAGTATTTT.

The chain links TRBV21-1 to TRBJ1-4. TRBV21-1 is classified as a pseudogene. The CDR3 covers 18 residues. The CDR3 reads CASSKWRPPRRYSEKLFF. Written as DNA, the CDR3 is TGTGCCAGCAGCAAATGGAGGCCACCCCGGCGGTATAGTGAAAAACTGTTTTTT.

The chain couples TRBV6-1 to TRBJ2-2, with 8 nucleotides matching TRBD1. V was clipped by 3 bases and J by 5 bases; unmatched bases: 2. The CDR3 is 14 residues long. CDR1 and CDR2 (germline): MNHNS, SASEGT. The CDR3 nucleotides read TGTGCCAGCAGTGACAGGGGGCAGACCGGGGAGCTGTTTTTT. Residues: CASSDRGQTGELFF.

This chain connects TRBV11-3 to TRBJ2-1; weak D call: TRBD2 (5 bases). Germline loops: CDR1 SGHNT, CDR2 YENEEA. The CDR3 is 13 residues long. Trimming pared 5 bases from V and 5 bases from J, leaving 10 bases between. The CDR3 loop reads CASSPGLNNEQFF. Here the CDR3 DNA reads TGTGCCAGCAGCCCGGGGTTAAACAATGAGCAGTTCTTC.

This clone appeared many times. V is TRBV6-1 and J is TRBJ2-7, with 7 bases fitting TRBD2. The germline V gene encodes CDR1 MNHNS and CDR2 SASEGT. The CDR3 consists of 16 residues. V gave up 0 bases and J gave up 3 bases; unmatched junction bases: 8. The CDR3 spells CASSEADGGGNYEQYF. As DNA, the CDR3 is TGTGCCAGCAGTGAAGCGGATGGGGGGGGGAACTACGAGCAGTACTTC.

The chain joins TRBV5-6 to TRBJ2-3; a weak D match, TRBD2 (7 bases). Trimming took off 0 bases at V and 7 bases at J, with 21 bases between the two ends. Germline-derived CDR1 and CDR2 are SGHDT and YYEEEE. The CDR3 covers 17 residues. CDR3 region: CASSLVGAPGGRNTQYF. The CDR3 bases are TGTGCCAGCAGCTTGGTGGGGGCGCCGGGGGGTCGGAATACGCAGTATTTT.

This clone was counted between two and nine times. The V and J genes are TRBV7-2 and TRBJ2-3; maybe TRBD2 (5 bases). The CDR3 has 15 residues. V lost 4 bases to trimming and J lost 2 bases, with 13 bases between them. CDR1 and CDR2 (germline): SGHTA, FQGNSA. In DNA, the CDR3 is TGTGCCAGCAGCTCCTTAGGACTTCTCACAGATACGCAGTATTTT. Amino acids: CASSSLGLLTDTQYF. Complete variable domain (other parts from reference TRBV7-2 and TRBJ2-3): GAGVSQSPSNKVTEKGKDVELRCDPISGHTALYWYRQSLGQGLEFLIYFQGNSAPDKSGLPSDRFSAERTGGSVSTLTIQRTQQEDSAVYLCASSSLGLLTDTQYFGPGTRLTVL.

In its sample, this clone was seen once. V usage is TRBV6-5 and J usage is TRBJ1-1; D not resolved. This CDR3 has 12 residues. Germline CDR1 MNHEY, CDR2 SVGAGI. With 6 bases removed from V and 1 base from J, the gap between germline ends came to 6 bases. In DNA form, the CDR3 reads TGTGCCAGCAGGAGGGAGAACACTGAAGCTTTCTTT. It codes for CASRRENTEAFF.

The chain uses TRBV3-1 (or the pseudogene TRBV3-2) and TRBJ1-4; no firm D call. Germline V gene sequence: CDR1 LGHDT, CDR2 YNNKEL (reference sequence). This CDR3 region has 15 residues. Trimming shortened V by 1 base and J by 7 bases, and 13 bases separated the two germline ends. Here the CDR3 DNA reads TGTGCCAGCAGCCAAGTTAGAGGTCTCGGTGAAAAACTGTTTTTT. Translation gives CASSQVRGLGEKLFF.

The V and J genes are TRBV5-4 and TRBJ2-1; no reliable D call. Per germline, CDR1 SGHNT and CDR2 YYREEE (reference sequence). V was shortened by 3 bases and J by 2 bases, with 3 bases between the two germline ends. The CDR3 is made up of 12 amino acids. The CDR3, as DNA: TGTGCCAGCAGCTCCACCTACAATGAGCAGTTCTTC. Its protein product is CASSSTYNEQFF. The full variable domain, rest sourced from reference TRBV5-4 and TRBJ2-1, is ETGVTQSPTHLIKTRGQQVTLRCSSQSGHNTVSWYQQALGQGPQFIFQYYREEENGRGNFPPRFSGLQFPNYSSELNVNALELDDSALYLCASSSTYNEQFFGPGTRLTVL.

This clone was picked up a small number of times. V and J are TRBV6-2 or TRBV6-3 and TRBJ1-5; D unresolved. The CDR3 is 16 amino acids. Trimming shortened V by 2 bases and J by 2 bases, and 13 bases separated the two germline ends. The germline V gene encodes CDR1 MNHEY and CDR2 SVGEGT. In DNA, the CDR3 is TGTGCCAGCAGTTACGAAAGTTCCCGAGGCAATCAGCCCCAGCATTTT. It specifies CASSYESSRGNQPQHF.

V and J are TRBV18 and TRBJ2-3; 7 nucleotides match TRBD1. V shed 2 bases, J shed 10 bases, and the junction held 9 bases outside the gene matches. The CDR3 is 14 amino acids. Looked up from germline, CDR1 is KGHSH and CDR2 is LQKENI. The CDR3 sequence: CASSPRSGQGAQYF. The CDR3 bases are TGTGCCAGCTCACCAAGAAGCGGCCAGGGGGCGCAGTATTTT.

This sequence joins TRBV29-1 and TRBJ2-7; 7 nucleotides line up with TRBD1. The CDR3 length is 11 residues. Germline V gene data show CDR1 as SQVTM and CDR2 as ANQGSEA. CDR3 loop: CREGQSYEQYF. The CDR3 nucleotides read TGCAGAGAGGGACAGTCCTACGAGCAGTACTTC.

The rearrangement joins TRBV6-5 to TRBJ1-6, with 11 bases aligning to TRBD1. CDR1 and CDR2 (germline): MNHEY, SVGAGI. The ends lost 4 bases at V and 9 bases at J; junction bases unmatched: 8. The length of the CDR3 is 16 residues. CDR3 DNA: TGTGCCAGCAGTTTGGGACAGGGGGTTATCAGTTCACCCCTCCACTTT. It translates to CASSLGQGVISSPLHF.

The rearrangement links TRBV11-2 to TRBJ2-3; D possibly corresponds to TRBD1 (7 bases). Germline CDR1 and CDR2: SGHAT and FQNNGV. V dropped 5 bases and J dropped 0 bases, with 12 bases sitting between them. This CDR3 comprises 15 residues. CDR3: CASSIRGASTDTQYF. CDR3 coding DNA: TGTGCCAGCAGCATCAGGGGGGCTAGCACAGATACGCAGTATTTT.

The CDR3 protein is CASSGQAREKLFF. The CDR3 DNA sequence: TGTGCCAGCAGTGGACAGGCGAGGGAAAAACTGTTTTTT. The chain carries TRBV12-3 or TRBV12-4 and TRBJ1-4, with 7 bases aligning to TRBD1. With 5 bases clipped from V and 8 bases from J, the junction kept 5 bases outside the gene matches. The length of the CDR3 is 13 residues.

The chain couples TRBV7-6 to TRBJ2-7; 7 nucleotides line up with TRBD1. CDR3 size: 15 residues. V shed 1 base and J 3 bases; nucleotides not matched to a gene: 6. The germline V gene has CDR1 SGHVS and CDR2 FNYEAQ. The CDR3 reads CASSLVAGTDYEQYF. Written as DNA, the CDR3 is TGTGCCAGCAGCTTAGTGGCAGGGACAGACTACGAGCAGTACTTC.

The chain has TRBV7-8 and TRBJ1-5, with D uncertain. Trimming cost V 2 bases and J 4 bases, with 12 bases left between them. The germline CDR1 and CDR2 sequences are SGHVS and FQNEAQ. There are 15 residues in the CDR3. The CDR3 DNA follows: TGTGCCAGCAGCTTAACGAGTACCTCTAATCAGCCCCAGCATTTT. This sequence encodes CASSLTSTSNQPQHF.

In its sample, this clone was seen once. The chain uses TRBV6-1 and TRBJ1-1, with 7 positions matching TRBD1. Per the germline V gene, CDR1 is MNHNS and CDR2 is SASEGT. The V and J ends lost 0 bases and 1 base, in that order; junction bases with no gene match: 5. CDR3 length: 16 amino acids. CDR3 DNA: TGTGCCAGCAGTGAAGCGATCTACAGGGGGAACACTGAAGCTTTCTTT. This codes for CASSEAIYRGNTEAFF.

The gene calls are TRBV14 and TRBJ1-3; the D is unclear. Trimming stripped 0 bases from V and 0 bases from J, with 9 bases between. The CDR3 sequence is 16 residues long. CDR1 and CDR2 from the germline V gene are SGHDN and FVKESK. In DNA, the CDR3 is TGTGCCAGCAGCCAAGAGAGCCAACTCTCTGGAAACACCATATATTTT. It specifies CASSQESQLSGNTIYF. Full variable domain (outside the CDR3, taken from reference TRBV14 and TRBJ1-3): EAGVTQFPSHSVIEKGQTVTLRCDPISGHDNLYWYRRVMGKEIKFLLHFVKESKQDESGMPNNRFLAERTGGTYSTLKVQPAELEDSGVYFCASSQESQLSGNTIYFGEGSWLTVV.

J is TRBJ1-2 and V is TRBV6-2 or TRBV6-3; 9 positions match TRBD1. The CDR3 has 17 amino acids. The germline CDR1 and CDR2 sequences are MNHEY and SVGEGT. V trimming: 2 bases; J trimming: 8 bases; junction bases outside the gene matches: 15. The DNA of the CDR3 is TGTGCCAGCAGTTACCGGACAGGGGCGCATCCCTACGGGGGCTACACCTTC. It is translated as CASSYRTGAHPYGGYTF.

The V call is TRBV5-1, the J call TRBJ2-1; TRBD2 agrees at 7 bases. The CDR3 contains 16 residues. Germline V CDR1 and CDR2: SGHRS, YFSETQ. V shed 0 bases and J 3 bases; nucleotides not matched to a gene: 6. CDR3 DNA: TGCGCCAGCAGCTTGGATCGGGACTATTACTACAATGAGCAGTTCTTC. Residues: CASSLDRDYYYNEQFF. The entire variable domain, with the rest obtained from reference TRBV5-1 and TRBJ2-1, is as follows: KAGVTQTPRYLIKTRGQQVTLSCSPISGHRSVSWYQQTPGQGLQFLFEYFSETQRNKGNFPGRFSGRQFSNSRSEMNVSTLELGDSALYLCASSLDRDYYYNEQFFGPGTRLTVL.

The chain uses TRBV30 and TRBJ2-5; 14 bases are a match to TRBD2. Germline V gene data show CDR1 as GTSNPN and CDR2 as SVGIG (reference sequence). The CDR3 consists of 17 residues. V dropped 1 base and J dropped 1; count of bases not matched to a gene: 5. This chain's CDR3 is CAWSAGLAGELQETQYF. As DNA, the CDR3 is TGTGCCTGGAGTGCGGGACTAGCGGGGGAACTCCAAGAGACCCAGTACTTC.

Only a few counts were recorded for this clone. The CDR3 protein is CASDKGTASGNTIYF. The CDR3 coding sequence is TGTGCCAGCGATAAAGGGACAGCCTCTGGAAACACCATATATTTT. This chain joins TRBV5-8 and TRBJ1-3, with 7 bases fitting TRBD1. The germline CDR1 and CDR2 sequences are SGHTS and YDEGEE. After removal of 7 bases from V and 0 bases from J, the junction contained 7 bases not matched to a gene. The CDR3 is made up of 15 amino acids.